These T cell receptor beta chains were read from a single sample in a study of cytomegalovirus exposure and HLA in healthy donors. Libraries were prepared by immunoSEQ multiplex PCR; TCRdb keeps only in-frame clonotypes and omits some of them. The data contain 110,000 to 150,000 clones, 60% to 75% of them singletons. Sequences were obtained from PBMCs. The receptors here all came from a man aged 30-40 years in good health and CMV-seronegative. Both conserved end residues are part of each CDR3. A D gene is named only where the DNA matches it firmly. Part of the rows lack a size; the others show once, few, many or a class for expanded clones.

TRBD1 | NA | TRBJ2-5 | 14 | TRBV5-1 | TGCGCCAGCAGCGACGGGACAGCACAAGAGACCCAGTACTTC | CASSDGTAQETQYF
NA | NA | TRBJ2-3 | 12 | TRBV10-3 | TGTGCCATCAGTGAAACAACAGATACGCAGTATTTT | CAISETTDTQYF
NA | NA | TRBJ2-5 | 12 | TRBV7-2 | TGTGCCAGCACCCGAACAGGAGAGACCCAGTACTTC | CASTRTGETQYF
TRBD1 | NA | TRBJ1-2 | 12 | TRBV30 | TGTGCCTGGAGACAGGGGGTTCGGGGCTACACCTTC | CAWRQGVRGYTF
TRBD2 | NA | TRBJ2-5 | 16 | TRBV23-1 | TGCGCCAGCAGTCGGACGTTCAAAGCGGGGGGGGAGACCCAGTACTTC | CASSRTFKAGGETQYF
TRBD2 | NA | TRBJ2-1 | 14 | TRBV7-9 | TGTGCCAGCAGCTTTGGCGGGAGCATGGATGAGCAGTTCTTC | CASSFGGSMDEQFF
TRBD1 | NA | TRBJ1-6 | 14 | TRBV19 | TGTGCCAGTAGTAGAGACAGGGCTGATTCACCCCTCCACTTT | CASSRDRADSPLHF
TRBD1 | NA | TRBJ1-2 | 14 | TRBV7-9 | TGTGCCAGCAACGTAGGACAGGGGGCGGATGGCTACACCTTC | CASNVGQGADGYTF
NA | NA | TRBJ2-7 | 16 | TRBV4-1 | TGCGCCAGCAGCCAAGATATCATCAGCGTGGACTCCGAGCAGTACTTC | CASSQDIISVDSEQYF
NA | NA | TRBJ2-1 | 14 | TRBV30 | TGTGCCTGGAGTGTACTGAACTCCTACAATGAGCAGTTCTTC | CAWSVLNSYNEQFF
TRBD2 | NA | TRBJ2-1 | 12 | TRBV28 | TGTGCCAGCAGAACGACTAGCTATGAGCAGTTCTTC | CASRTTSYEQFF
NA | NA | TRBJ1-2 | 16 | TRBV7-3 | TGTGCCAGCAGCTTAATCGGCGGCATCGATAACTATGGCTACACCTTC | CASSLIGGIDNYGYTF
NA | NA | TRBJ1-2 | 14 | TRBV5-3 | TGTGCCAGAAGCGCTGCAGACGGGGGCTATGGCTACACCTTC | CARSAADGGYGYTF
TRBD1 | NA | TRBJ2-5 | 15 | TRBV7-8 | TGTGCCAGCAGCTTAGGACAGGGGGGAGAAGAGACCCAGTACTTC | CASSLGQGGEETQYF
TRBD2 | NA | TRBJ2-1 | 15 | TRBV29-1 | TGCAGCGTTGAAGGGGGCGGGAGTGGCGACAATGAGCAGTTCTTC | CSVEGGGSGDNEQFF
NA | medium-sized | TRBJ2-3 | 15 | TRBV10-3 | TGTGCCATCAGTGAGCTCTCTTATAGCACAGATACGCAGTATTTT | CAISELSYSTDTQYF
NA | NA | TRBJ2-3 | 14 | TRBV9 | TGTGCCAGCAGCCCCACGACAAAAACAGATACGCAGTATTTT | CASSPTTKTDTQYF
TRBD2 | once | TRBJ2-7 | 15 | TRBV4-1 | TGCGCCAGCAGCCCATATATAGCGGGCCCCTACGAGCAGTACTTC | CASSPYIAGPYEQYF
NA | NA | TRBJ1-1 | 12 | TRBV28 | TGTGCCAGCAAAAGCGGGCCTACTGAAGCTTTCTTT | CASKSGPTEAFF
TRBD2 | NA | TRBJ2-1 | 15 | TRBV27 | TGTGCCAGCAGTTGGACTAGCGGGGACTACAATGAGCAGTTCTTC | CASSWTSGDYNEQFF
TRBD1 | NA | TRBJ2-3 | 14 | TRBV6-1 | TGTGCCAGCAGCCCGGACAGGGTGTCAGATACGCAGTATTTT | CASSPDRVSDTQYF
TRBD1 | NA | TRBJ2-7 | 16 | TRBV6-6 | TGTGCCAGCAGTTACTCGCGGGACAGGGAATTCTACGAGCAGTACTTC | CASSYSRDREFYEQYF
NA | NA | TRBJ1-2 | 13 | TRBV6-1 | TGTGCCAGCAGAGTACCGGGGGTAGGTGGCTACACCTTC | CASRVPGVGGYTF
NA | few | TRBJ2-7 | 15 | TRBV27 | TGTGCCAGCAGTTTATCCCGGACAGACTACTACGAGCAGTACTTC | CASSLSRTDYYEQYF
TRBD2 | few | TRBJ2-7 | 17 | TRBV4-2 | TGTGCCAGCAGCCAATTGGTCGGAACTAGCGGCACCTACGAGCAGTACTTC | CASSQLVGTSGTYEQYF
TRBD1 | few | TRBJ1-1 | 14 | TRBV2 | TGTGCCAGCATCATAGACAGGGTGAACACTGAAGCTTTCTTT | CASIIDRVNTEAFF
NA | NA | TRBJ2-1 | 15 | TRBV9 | TGTGCCAGCAGCGTAGCTCTTAGACAGAACCAGGAGCAGTTCTTC | CASSVALRQNQEQFF
NA | NA | TRBJ1-3 | 16 | TRBV5-4 | TGTGCCAGCAGCTTGGGCGTCGGGACAACTGGAAACACCATATATTTT | CASSLGVGTTGNTIYF
TRBD1 | few | TRBJ1-2 | 13 | TRBV6-1 | TGTGCCAGCAGTCGGGACAGGGGGCCCGGCTACACCTTC | CASSRDRGPGYTF
TRBD1 | NA | TRBJ1-5 | 18 | TRBV19 | TGTGCCAGTACCCATGGGGACCTACAGGGGTATGGCAATCAGCCCCAGCATTTT | CASTHGDLQGYGNQPQHF
TRBD2 | few | TRBJ2-3 | 15 | TRBV19 | TGTGCCAGTAGTATTGCGGGGGGGGGCACAGATACGCAGTATTTT | CASSIAGGGTDTQYF
TRBD1 | NA | TRBJ1-2 | 15 | TRBV5-5 | TGTGCCAGCAGCTTGGCAGGAGGGGGCATCAATGGCTACACCTTC | CASSLAGGGINGYTF
NA | NA | TRBJ2-7 | 17 | TRBV21-1 | TGTGCCAGCAGCAAAGAGGTTGGCCAGGGCTTACTCTACGAGCAGTACTTC | CASSKEVGQGLLYEQYF
TRBD1 | NA | TRBJ2-4 | 12 | TRBV30 | TGTGCCTGGAGTGCTGCCCGGGACAGTCAGTACTTC | CAWSAARDSQYF
NA | NA | TRBJ1-1 | 15 | TRBV21-1 | TGTGCCAGCAGCGTCCGGGACACCCTGAACACTGAAGCTTTCTTT | CASSVRDTLNTEAFF